The T cell receptor (beta chain) under discussion was sequenced for a study of T-cell memory formation after mild COVID-19 (dated by TCRdb to the early 2020s). Study-wide context: Most TCR sequence clusters were specific to one of the two donors. Longitudinal TCRalpha and TCRbeta repertoire sequencing tracked T-cell clones expanding and contracting after mild COVID-19 in two donors. The cohort comprised two young, previously healthy adult volunteers, one female and one male. The paper as a whole reports these results and caveats: SARS-CoV-2 specificity was not confirmed for the second-wave clones peaking on day 37. Some responding clones were found in pre-infection memory, which suggests that pre-existing cross-reactive memory T cells took part in the SARS-CoV-2 response. Balanced CD4/CD8 phenotypes were observed for clones contracting from day 15 to 85, whereas a bias towards CD4+ was observed for a second wave of clones expanding from day 15 to 37. Only a couple of mild cases were covered by the study, and larger cohorts that include severe cases with pre-infection samples were considered necessary. Contracting CD4+ clones were located mainly in the CM and EM memory subsets, whereas CD8+ clones were found to be enriched in EMRA.

Ficoll-Paque density gradient centrifugation was used to isolate PBMCs. Sequencing relied on an Illumina NovaSeq 6000. cDNA libraries for TCRalpha and TCRbeta were prepared by 5'RACE using constant-segment primers, with sample barcodes and unique molecular identifiers added. Trizol reagent was used to extract RNA from every sample. The libraries were amplified in two PCR steps, and the second step added a second sample barcode and Illumina TruSeq adapters. The libraries were sequenced on an Illumina NovaSeq using 2 x 150 bp paired-end reads. The original pipeline was this. Demultiplexing of reads and collapsing into UMI-guided consensus sequences were performed with migec v1.2.7. With mixcr v2.1.11, UMI consensuses were aligned to TRA and TRB V and J templates and assembled into clonotypes. A clonotype was counted as expanded or contracted only if both edgeR and NoisET called the change significant, with noise models trained on biological replicates. For edgeR calls, the cutoffs were a false discovery rate-adjusted p below 0.01 and a log2 fold-change threshold of 1. As an exploratory analysis of dynamics, max-normalized trajectories of the 1000 most abundant clonotypes were examined by PCA with hierarchical clustering. The CD4 or CD8 phenotype of responding clones was assigned using the separately sequenced CD4+ and CD8+ repertoires. TCRdb ran its own pipeline on the public reads, namely fastp trimming at Q25 and MiXCR clone calling, and kept in-frame beta chains. Every distinct CDR3 protein forms one entry, paired with its most common genes and DNA. These V and J calls originate from TCRdb's pipeline instead of the authors' own analysis. This sample is represented by about 170,000 distinct CDR3 sequences; over 10% of them were singletons. The ten largest account for approximately 3.6% of the sample.

This clonotype was detected only a few times. No antigen is known for it. Base-call qualities are not available, and no considerably larger clone is one nucleotide away. The germline V gene provides CDR1 SGHRS and CDR2 YFSETQ. V and J lose 0 bases and 5 bases, and a span of 11 bases separates them. Counted from cysteine to phenylalanine, this CDR3 has 14 amino acids. Of the read, only the CDR3 DNA is kept; its 42 bases are in frame from base 1. The sample comprised PBMCs or a T cell subset sorted from them (not recorded which). This clonotype was sampled from a man aged 18 to 30 who had mild COVID-19 (a few samples of this study predate the infection). The sample titles of this study are shuffled in the database, so cell type and time point are left out; the donor was told from shared clones. The sequence is built from TRBV5-1 and TRBJ2-5, with no reliable assignment of the D segment. The DNA is as follows: TGCGCCAGCAGCTTGGTGGCGTCGAGGGAGACCCAGTACTTC. This translates into CASSLVASRETQYF.